The clone carrying this TCR beta chain was counted ten times or more. Its antigen is not identified. Making the TCR beta libraries involved quantitative 5'-RACE with molecular barcodes. TCRdb re-called the 5' RACE reads through MiXCR, storing one row per CDR3 protein. This table has roughly 130,000 distinct CDR3 sequences, 8% to 9% appearing once. The V gene's germline CDR1 is DFQATT and CDR2 SNEGSKA (reference sequence). The CDR3 length is 13 residues. V was clipped by 4 bases and J by 4 bases, with 8 bases between them. This record comes from a study of CD8 T cells in ankylosing spondylitis. Study results and limitations: There was a TCR beta motif, made of several highly homologous variants, that appeared characteristic of ankylosing spondylitis blood. Researchers report that disease-linked clones proved CD8+ and relatively rare in peripheral blood.

The rearrangement joins TRBV20-1 to TRBJ2-6, with D unclear. Material for sequencing was synovial fluid, either unsorted or a sorted T cell fraction (not recorded which). The source is a male donor with ankylosing spondylitis. The CDR3 DNA is TGCAGTGCTACCCTCCCCGGGGCCAACGTCCTGACTTTC. Its protein product is CSATLPGANVLTF.